One and the same sample provided the 29 T cell receptor beta chains below, sequenced in a study of cytomegalovirus exposure and HLA in healthy donors. Use of 60 Vbeta and 13 Jbeta primers characterized the PCR. Libraries were prepared by immunoSEQ multiplex PCR; TCRdb keeps only in-frame clonotypes and omits some of them. This repertoire includes under 45,000 clones. What was sequenced was PBMCs. These TCRs come from a male donor in good health and CMV-seronegative.

The genes are TRBV7-9 and TRBJ1-2; D may be TRBD1 (6 bases). Trimming took 1 base from V and 6 from J, leaving 12 bases between them. CDR1 is SEHNR, CDR2 FQNEAQ, per germline (reference sequence). This CDR3 contains 14 residues. The CDR3 loop is CASSLDGGADGYTF. In DNA form, the CDR3 reads TGTGCCAGCAGCTTAGATGGGGGGGCGGATGGCTACACCTTC.

The V call is TRBV4-1, the J call TRBJ1-1; the match to TRBD1 covers 8 bases. CDR3 size: 13 residues. CDR1 is MGHRA and CDR2 is YSYEKL in the germline V gene. Trimming took 1 base from V and 11 from J; bases not matched to a gene: 6. The CDR3 reads CASSQGPGGPAFF. The CDR3 DNA follows: TGCGCCAGCAGCCAAGGACCAGGGGGCCCGGCTTTCTTT.

The chain employs TRBV5-6 and TRBJ2-6; a weak D match, TRBD1 (6 bases). The germline gives CDR1 SGHDT, CDR2 YYEEEE. CDR3 length equals 16 residues. The V end was cut by 1 base, the J end by 4 bases, with 12 bases between. CDR3 loop: CASSLLGAGGANVLTF. The CDR3 DNA is TGTGCCAGCAGCTTGCTGGGGGCGGGCGGGGCCAACGTCCTGACTTTC.

The chain carries TRBV18 and TRBJ1-2, with 8 bases fitting TRBD1. J gave up 5 bases and V 2 bases, and 7 bases lay outside the gene matches. This CDR3 spans 15 amino acids. Germline lookup yields CDR1 KGHSH and CDR2 LQKENI. CDR3 loop: CASSPTTGEPYGYTF. CDR3 bases: TGTGCCAGCTCACCAACGACAGGGGAACCATATGGCTACACCTTC. Based on the CDR3 plus reference TRBV18 and TRBJ1-2, the full variable domain is NAGVMQNPRHLVRRRGQEARLRCSPMKGHSHVYWYRQLPEEGLKFMVYLQKENIIDESGMPKERFSAEFPKEGPSILRIQQVVRGDSAAYFCASSPTTGEPYGYTFGSGTRLTVV.

This rearrangement joins TRBV11-2 to TRBJ2-3, with TRBD2 matching 9 bases. Trimming cost V 4 bases and J 2 bases; bases outside gene matches: 7. Germline V gene sequence: CDR1 SGHAT, CDR2 FQNNGV. The length of the CDR3 is 16 residues. The CDR3 DNA sequence: TGTGCCAGCAGCTCCTTAGCGGGGGAGGTCACAGATACGCAGTATTTT. Amino acids: CASSSLAGEVTDTQYF.

The V call is TRBV4-1, the J call TRBJ2-1, with 11 bases lining up with TRBD1. CDR1 and CDR2 from the germline V gene are MGHRA and YSYEKL. The CDR3 covers 16 residues. The V and J ends lost 4 bases and 10 bases, in that order; junction bases with no gene match: 12. The CDR3 loop is CASSRQDRGRAGEQFF. CDR3 bases: TGCGCCAGCAGCCGCCAGGACAGGGGGCGGGCAGGAGAGCAGTTCTTC.

This chain uses TRBV13 with TRBJ2-7; D call uncertain. The V and J ends lost 5 bases and 1 base respectively, with 6 bases between them. Germline CDR1 and CDR2: PRHDT and FYEKMQ (reference sequence). This CDR3 has 12 amino acids. The CDR3 sequence is CASSLRSYEQYF. The DNA for the CDR3 is TGTGCCAGCAGCCTTCGTTCCTACGAGCAGTACTTC.

The chain is built from TRBV7-9 and TRBJ1-1; TRBD1 matches at 7 bases. This CDR3 contains 14 residues. Looked up from germline, CDR1 is SEHNR and CDR2 is FQNEAQ (reference sequence). The V and J ends lost 5 bases and 1 base, in that order; junction bases with no gene match: 4. CDR3 sequence reads: CASSPRTGNTEAFF. CDR3 DNA: TGTGCCAGCAGCCCCCGGACAGGGAACACTGAAGCTTTCTTT. The complete variable domain, with remaining parts taken from reference TRBV7-9 and TRBJ1-1, reads DTGVSQNPRHKITKRGQNVTFRCDPISEHNRLYWYRQTLGQGPEFLTYFQNEAQLEKSRLLSDRFSAERPKGSFSTLEIQRTEQGDSAMYLCASSPRTGNTEAFFGQGTRLTVV.

This chain's CDR3 is CASSLVTGYEQYF. The CDR3 DNA is TGCGCCAGCAGCTTAGTGACAGGCTACGAGCAGTACTTC. This chain connects TRBV5-1 to TRBJ2-7; D perhaps matches TRBD1 (6 bases). Germline V gene data show CDR1 as SGHRS and CDR2 as YFSETQ. The CDR3 is 13 residues long. The V and J ends lost 2 bases and 3 bases respectively, with 9 bases between them.

This chain joins TRBV30 and TRBJ2-7; D remains unclear. V was trimmed by 4 bases and J by 0 bases, leaving 13 bases between them. Germline values: CDR1 GTSNPN, CDR2 SVGIG (reference sequence). The CDR3 length is 14 residues. CDR3 loop: CAWTDFSSSYEQYF. DNA for the CDR3: TGTGCCTGGACCGACTTTTCGAGCTCCTACGAGCAGTACTTC.

The rearrangement links TRBV29-1 to TRBJ1-1; D possibly corresponds to TRBD1 (5 bases). The germline V gene encodes CDR1 SQVTM and CDR2 ANQGSEA. This CDR3 is 14 amino acids long. Trimming removed 2 bases from V and 0 bases from J, with 10 bases in between. In nucleotides, the CDR3 is TGCAGCGTTGAACGGGGACTGCTGAACACTGAAGCTTTCTTT. It codes for CSVERGLLNTEAFF.

The chain uses TRBV5-1 and TRBJ2-4; a possible D gene is TRBD1 (5 bases). Trimming took off 2 bases at V and 0 bases at J, with 12 bases between the two ends. There are 16 residues in the CDR3. Germline-derived CDR1 and CDR2 are SGHRS and YFSETQ. CDR3 in amino acids: CASSLLVGVAKNIQYF. The CDR3 region has the DNA TGCGCCAGCAGCTTACTGGTAGGGGTAGCCAAAAACATTCAGTACTTC.

The genes are TRBV11-1 and TRBJ1-1; D uncertain. The V end was cut by 3 bases, the J end by 7 bases, with 15 bases between. This CDR3 spans 14 amino acids. CDR1 is SGHAT, CDR2 FQDESV, per germline (reference sequence). The CDR3 bases are TGTGCCAGCAGCTTCGGGGAAACCTCGGGTGAAGCTTTCTTT. Translated, it gives CASSFGETSGEAFF.

This sequence joins TRBV4-2 and TRBJ2-2, with TRBD2 as a possible D gene (6 bases). The V gene lost 2 bases and the J gene lost 1 base, with 8 bases spanning the gap. Germline CDR1 and CDR2: LGHNA and YNFKEQ. This CDR3 has 15 amino acids. DNA for the CDR3: TGTGCCAGCAGCCAACCGCGGGGGAACACCGGGGAGCTGTTTTTT. Translation gives CASSQPRGNTGELFF.

The rearrangement links TRBV6-5 to TRBJ2-1; TRBD2 aligns across 8 bases. The CDR3 is made up of 13 amino acids. V trimming: 11 bases; J trimming: 10 bases; junction bases outside the gene matches: 13. In germline, CDR1 is MNHEY, CDR2 SVGAGI. Here the CDR3 reads CAARNGGAGEQFF. Written as DNA, the CDR3 is TGTGCCGCGAGAAACGGGGGGGCAGGAGAGCAGTTCTTC.

The chain links TRBV9 to TRBJ2-2, with 8 bases matching TRBD2. The V segment lost 1 base and the J segment 4 bases; nucleotides outside the gene matches: 0. Germline V lookup: CDR1 SGDLS, CDR2 YYNGEE. CDR3 length: 14 amino acids. The CDR3 DNA reads TGTGCCAGCAGCGTAAGCGGGGGCACCGGGGAGCTGTTTTTT. It codes for CASSVSGGTGELFF.

The rearrangement links TRBV27 to TRBJ1-2, with 8 bases fitting TRBD1. Per the germline V gene, CDR1 is MNHEY and CDR2 is SMNVEV (reference sequence). The CDR3 totals 17 residues. With 4 bases clipped from V and 2 bases from J, the junction kept 12 bases outside the gene matches. In DNA form, the CDR3 reads TGTGCCAGCAGTTCGGACAGGGTAAATCGGGCCAACTATGGCTACACCTTC. It codes for CASSSDRVNRANYGYTF.

V is TRBV9 and J is TRBJ1-5; D is undetermined. This CDR3 contains 14 residues. The V end lost 0 bases, the J end lost 2 bases, and 6 bases lay between the germline ends. Germline lookup yields CDR1 SGDLS and CDR2 YYNGEE. CDR3 DNA: TGTGCCAGCAGCGTAGGGGCAGGCAATCAGCCCCAGCATTTT. This sequence encodes CASSVGAGNQPQHF.

J is TRBJ2-7 and V is TRBV5-4; 8 bases fit TRBD1. Unmatched junction bases numbered 15, after V lost 3 bases and J lost 7 bases. The CDR3 covers 16 residues. Germline V lookup: CDR1 SGHNT, CDR2 YYREEE (reference sequence). The CDR3 bases are TGTGCCAGCAGCTCAGGCAGGGGGCGCTCATGGGGGGAGCAGTACTTC. Its translation is CASSSGRGRSWGEQYF.

The genes are TRBV6-1 and TRBJ2-5; TRBD2 aligns across 8 bases. Trimming at V came to 5 bases and at J to 5 bases, leaving 7 bases not matched to a gene. CDR1 is MNHNS and CDR2 is SASEGT in the germline V gene. The CDR3 has 14 residues. The CDR3 DNA reads TGTGCCAGCAGTAGCTGGACTAGCCCTGAGACCCAGTACTTC. Its protein product is CASSSWTSPETQYF.

V and J are TRBV4-2 and TRBJ1-5; D not resolved. Trimming shortened V by 0 bases and J by 0 bases, and 9 bases separated the two germline ends. The germline V gene encodes CDR1 LGHNA and CDR2 YNFKEQ. The CDR3 length is 16 residues. The CDR3 spells CASSQEGGVSNQPQHF. In DNA, the CDR3 is TGTGCCAGCAGCCAAGAAGGCGGGGTTAGCAATCAGCCCCAGCATTTT.

The rearrangement joins TRBV19 to TRBJ2-1; 8 bases agree with TRBD1. Germline-derived CDR1 and CDR2 are LNHDA and SQIVND (reference sequence). The CDR3 is 15 residues long. Trimming at V came to 1 base and at J to 9 bases, leaving 8 bases not matched to a gene. CDR3: CASSIVGQGASEQFF. The CDR3 region has the DNA TGTGCCAGTAGTATAGTAGGCCAGGGGGCAAGTGAGCAGTTCTTC. The whole variable domain, remainder taken from reference TRBV19 and TRBJ2-1, is DGGITQSPKYLFRKEGQNVTLSCEQNLNHDAMYWYRQDPGQGLRLIYYSQIVNDFQKGDIAEGYSVSREKKESFPLTVTSAQKNPTAFYLCASSIVGQGASEQFFGPGTRLTVL.

The CDR3 DNA is TGTGCCAGCAGTTACGGGACATCTGAAGCTTTCTTT. Translation gives CASSYGTSEAFF. The chain combines TRBV6-6 with TRBJ1-1; a weak D match, TRBD1 (6 bases). The germline CDR1 and CDR2 sequences are MNHNY and SVGAGI (reference sequence). V shed 2 bases and J shed 6 bases, with 7 bases lying between them. CDR3 length: 12 residues.

J is TRBJ1-1 and V is TRBV6-6; TRBD1 matches at 7 bases. J was trimmed by 4 bases and V by 7 bases; bases with no gene match: 12. Germline CDR1 reads MNHNY; CDR2 reads SVGAGI (reference sequence). This CDR3 comprises 15 residues. The CDR3 here is CASIKLGGEGTEAFF. CDR3 nucleotides: TGTGCCAGCATTAAATTAGGGGGCGAGGGCACTGAAGCTTTCTTT.

This rearrangement joins TRBV2 to TRBJ1-4, with D uncertain. The germline CDR1 and CDR2 sequences are SNHLY and FYNNEI. There are 12 residues in the CDR3. Trimming took 2 bases from V and 17 from J, leaving 15 bases between them. The CDR3, as DNA: TGTGCCAGCAGTGAATTCACAGACTACGGCTTTTTT. Translating it yields CASSEFTDYGFF. Full variable domain (remainder filled in from reference TRBV2 and TRBJ1-4): EPEVTQTPSHQVTQMGQEVILRCVPISNHLYFYWYRQILGQKVEFLVSFYNNEISEKSEIFDDQFSVERPDGSNFTLKIRSTKLEDSAMYFCASSEFTDYGFFGSGTQLSVL.

This sequence joins TRBV5-5 and TRBJ2-5; 11 bases fit TRBD2. The germline V gene encodes CDR1 SGHKS and CDR2 YYEKEE (reference sequence). V was pared by 2 bases and J by 2 bases, with 5 bases of the junction left unmatched. The CDR3 has 16 amino acids. Here the CDR3 reads CASSLLGTSGQETQYF. CDR3 in DNA: TGTGCCAGCAGCTTATTGGGGACTAGCGGACAAGAGACCCAGTACTTC.

CDR3: CASSPESLNTEAFF. CDR3 nucleotides: TGCGCCAGCAGCCCGGAGAGTTTGAACACTGAAGCTTTCTTT. V usage is TRBV5-1 and J usage is TRBJ1-1; D gene ambiguous. V lost 4 bases and J lost 0, with 10 bases in between. Germline lookup yields CDR1 SGHRS and CDR2 YFSETQ. The CDR3 runs 14 residues.

V is TRBV5-8 and J is TRBJ1-6; maybe TRBD1 (5 bases). In germline, CDR1 is SGHTS, CDR2 YDEGEE. Trimming pared 2 bases from V and 7 bases from J, leaving 10 bases between. The CDR3 runs 14 residues. CDR3 sequence reads: CASSFPGNNSPLHF. CDR3 coding DNA: TGTGCCAGCAGCTTCCCAGGGAACAATTCACCCCTCCACTTT.

The rearrangement joins TRBV11-2 to TRBJ2-7, with 8 bases aligning to TRBD1. J lost 3 bases, V lost 5 bases, and 9 bases had no gene match. This CDR3 spans 15 amino acids. The germline V gene has CDR1 SGHAT and CDR2 FQNNGV. CDR3 residues: CASSHVRDRYYEQYF. The CDR3 region has the DNA TGTGCCAGCAGCCACGTACGGGACAGGTACTACGAGCAGTACTTC.